This T cell receptor (beta chain) was captured in a study of T cell responses to AZD1222 COVID-19 vaccine. Broader study findings: Most donors were white British, females outnumbered males, and clonal diversity was possibly underestimated. Spike-specific TCR breadth and depth went up after people got two AZD1222 doses.

Sequencing was performed with immunoSEQ multiplex PCR; in TCRdb, only in-frame clones are kept and a portion is missing. This table has around 210,000 clones, about 95% appearing once. With respect to this clone: Its antigen is not known.

The CDR3 length is 15 residues. CDR1 and CDR2 from the germline V gene are GTSNPN and SVGIG (reference sequence). V dropped 0 bases and J dropped 2; count of bases not matched to a gene: 5. The source was peripheral blood, collected 28 days after the second dose of the MenACWY control vaccine. This sequence originates from an adult who received the MenACWY meningococcal vaccine as a control. The V gene is TRBV30, the J gene TRBJ2-3; 7 bases match TRBD2. The DNA for the CDR3 is TGTGCCTGGAGTGTACAAGCGGGGACCACAGATACGCAGTATTTT. Protein: CAWSVQAGTTDTQYF.